The 4 T cell receptor beta chains below were found in one sample sequenced in a study of blood T cell repertoires in COVID-19. TCRdb's copy holds only in-frame clones and misses some; the assay was immunoSEQ multiplex PCR. The data contain 60,000 to 75,000 clones, about 88% of them seen just once; the ten biggest clones take up about 1.3%. Sample: peripheral blood. These TCRs come from a human donor in a cohort sampled during active COVID-19.

CDR3 residues: CATSDSRTGGRETQYF. The CDR3 coding sequence is TGTGCCACCAGTGATTCCCGGACAGGGGGTCGAGAGACCCAGTACTTC. The chain combines TRBV24-1 with TRBJ2-5; 10 bases are shared with TRBD1. The V gene end was trimmed by 2 bases and the J gene end by 4 bases; junction bases not matched to a gene: 6. Germline assignment: CDR1 KGHDR and CDR2 SFDVKD. CDR3 length: 16 residues.

CDR3 sequence (DNA): TGTGCCAGCAGTTTGGACTTAGCGGGAACCCAAGAGACCCAGTACTTC. It yields the protein CASSLDLAGTQETQYF. This chain links TRBV28 with TRBJ2-5, with 8 bases matching TRBD2. Looked up from germline, CDR1 is MDHEN and CDR2 is SYDVKM. The J segment lost 1 base and the V segment lost 3 bases, leaving 7 bases of the junction unmatched. CDR3 length equals 16 residues.

This chain uses TRBV2 with TRBJ1-1, with D hard to call. Deletions cut 4 bases from V and 0 bases from J, with 12 bases between. The CDR3 extends over 15 amino acids. Germline V CDR1 and CDR2: SNHLY, FYNNEI. The CDR3 is CASSVNGFMNTEAFF. The CDR3 bases are TGTGCCAGCAGTGTTAACGGGTTCATGAACACTGAAGCTTTCTTT.

The V gene is TRBV5-1, the J gene TRBJ2-1; 12 nucleotides match TRBD2. The germline gives CDR1 SGHRS, CDR2 YFSETQ. The V gene end was trimmed by 0 bases and the J gene end by 9 bases; junction bases not matched to a gene: 13. The CDR3 loop spans 18 amino acids. CDR3 DNA sequence: TGCGCCAGCAGCTTGGATGGCGGTGCTAGCGGGAGGGGAAGTGAGCAGTTCTTC. Its translation is CASSLDGGASGRGSEQFF.